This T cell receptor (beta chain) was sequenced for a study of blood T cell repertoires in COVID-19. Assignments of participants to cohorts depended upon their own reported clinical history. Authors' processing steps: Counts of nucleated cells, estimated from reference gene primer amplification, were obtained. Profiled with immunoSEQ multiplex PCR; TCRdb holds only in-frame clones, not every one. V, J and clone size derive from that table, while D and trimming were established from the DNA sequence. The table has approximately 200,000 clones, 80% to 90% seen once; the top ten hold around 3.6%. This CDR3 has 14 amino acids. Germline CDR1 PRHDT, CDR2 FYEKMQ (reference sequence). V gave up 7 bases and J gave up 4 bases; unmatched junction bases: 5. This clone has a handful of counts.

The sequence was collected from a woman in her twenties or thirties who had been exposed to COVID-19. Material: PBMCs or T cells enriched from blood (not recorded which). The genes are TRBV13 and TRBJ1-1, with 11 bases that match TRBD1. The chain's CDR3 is CASTRTGGLTEAFF. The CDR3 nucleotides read TGTGCCAGCACCCGGACAGGGGGCCTCACTGAAGCTTTCTTT.